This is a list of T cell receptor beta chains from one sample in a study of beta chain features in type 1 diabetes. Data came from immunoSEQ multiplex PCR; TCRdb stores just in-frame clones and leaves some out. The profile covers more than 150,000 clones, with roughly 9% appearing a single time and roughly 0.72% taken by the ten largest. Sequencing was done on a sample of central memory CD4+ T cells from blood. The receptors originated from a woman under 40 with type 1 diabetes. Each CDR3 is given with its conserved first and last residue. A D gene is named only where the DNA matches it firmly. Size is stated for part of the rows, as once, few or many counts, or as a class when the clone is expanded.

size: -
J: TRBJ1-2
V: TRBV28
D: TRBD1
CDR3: CASSPQGGGDDYGYTF
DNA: TGTGCCAGCAGCCCACAAGGGGGCGGGGACGACTATGGCTACACCTTC

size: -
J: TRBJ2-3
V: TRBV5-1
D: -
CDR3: CASKALYADTQYF
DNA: TGCGCCAGCAAAGCCCTGTACGCAGATACGCAGTATTTT

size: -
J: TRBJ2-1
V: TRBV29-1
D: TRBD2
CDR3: CSVGLSGGYPLQFF
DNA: TGCAGCGTTGGTTTGTCGGGAGGGTACCCGTTGCAGTTCTTC

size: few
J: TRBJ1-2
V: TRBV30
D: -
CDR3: CAWSVQEYYGYTF
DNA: TGTGCCTGGAGTGTACAAGAATACTATGGCTACACCTTC

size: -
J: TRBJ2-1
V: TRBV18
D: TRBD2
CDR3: CASSPPSGYNEQFF
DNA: TGTGCCAGCTCACCACCTAGCGGGTACAATGAGCAGTTCTTC

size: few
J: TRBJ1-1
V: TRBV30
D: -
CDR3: CAWSHKGFGRTEAFF
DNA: TGTGCCTGGAGCCATAAGGGGTTTGGTAGGACTGAAGCTTTCTTT

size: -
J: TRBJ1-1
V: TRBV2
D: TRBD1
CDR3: CASSAPGQGFTEAFF
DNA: TGTGCCAGCAGCGCTCCGGGACAGGGTTTCACTGAAGCTTTCTTT

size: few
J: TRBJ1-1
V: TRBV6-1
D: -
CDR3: CASSEYRDTEAFF
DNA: TGTGCCAGCAGTGAATATCGTGACACTGAAGCTTTCTTT

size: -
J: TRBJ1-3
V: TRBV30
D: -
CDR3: CAWSTSSGNTIYF
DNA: TGTGCCTGGAGTACAAGCTCTGGAAACACCATATATTTT

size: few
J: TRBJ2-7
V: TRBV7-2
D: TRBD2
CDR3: CASSLAGGPYEQYF
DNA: TGTGCCAGCAGCTTAGCGGGAGGGCCCTACGAGCAGTACTTC

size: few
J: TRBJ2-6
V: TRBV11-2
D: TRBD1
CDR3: CASSLTGASGANVLTF
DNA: TGTGCCAGCAGCTTAACAGGGGCGAGTGGGGCCAACGTCCTGACTTTC

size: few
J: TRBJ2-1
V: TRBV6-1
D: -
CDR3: CASVRTEGYNEQFF
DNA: TGTGCCAGTGTACGGACAGAAGGTTACAATGAGCAGTTCTTC

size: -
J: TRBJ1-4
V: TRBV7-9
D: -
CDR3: CASSPMEKLFF
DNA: TGTGCCAGCAGCCCCATGGAAAAACTGTTTTTT

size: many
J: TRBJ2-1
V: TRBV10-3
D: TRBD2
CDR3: CAISGTSGSRRGQFF
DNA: TGTGCCATCAGTGGGACTAGCGGGAGTCGCCGGGGTCAGTTCTTC

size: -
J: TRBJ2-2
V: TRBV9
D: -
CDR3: CASSPGGTGELFF
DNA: TGTGCCAGCAGCCCCGGTGGCACCGGGGAGCTGTTTTTT

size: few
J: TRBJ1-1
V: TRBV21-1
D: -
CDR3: CASEARPPMNTEAFF
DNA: TGTGCCAGCGAGGCCCGCCCACCCATGAACACTGAAGCTTTCTTT

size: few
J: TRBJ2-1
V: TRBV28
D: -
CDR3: CASSPRRPRTSFYLGNEQFF
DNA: TGTGCCAGCAGTCCCCGAAGGCCCCGGACTTCTTTTTACTTGGGCAATGAGCAGTTCTTC

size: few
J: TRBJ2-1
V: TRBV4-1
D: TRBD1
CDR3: CASSQGDRGRDEQFF
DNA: TGCGCCAGCAGCCAAGGGGACAGGGGGCGAGATGAGCAGTTCTTC

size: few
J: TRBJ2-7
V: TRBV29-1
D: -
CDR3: CSVGQTLDEQYF
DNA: TGCAGCGTCGGACAGACCCTGGACGAGCAGTACTTC

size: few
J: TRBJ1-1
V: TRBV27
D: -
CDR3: CASSFKVTSGTEAFF
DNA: TGTGCCAGCAGTTTTAAGGTTACGAGCGGCACTGAAGCTTTCTTT

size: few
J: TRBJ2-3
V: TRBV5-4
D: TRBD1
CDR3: CASSWDRGTDTQYF
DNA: TGTGCCAGCAGCTGGGACAGGGGCACAGATACGCAGTATTTT

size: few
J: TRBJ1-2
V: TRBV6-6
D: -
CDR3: CASSPMTVYGYTF
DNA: TGTGCCAGCAGTCCGATGACAGTCTATGGCTACACCTTC

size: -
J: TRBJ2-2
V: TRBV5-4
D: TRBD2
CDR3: CASSSDVAGDTGELFF
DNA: TGTGCCAGCAGCTCGGATGTAGCGGGAGACACCGGGGAGCTGTTTTTT

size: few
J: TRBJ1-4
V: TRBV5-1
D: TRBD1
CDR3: CASASSTGANEKLFF
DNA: TGCGCCAGCGCATCATCGACAGGGGCTAATGAAAAACTGTTTTTT

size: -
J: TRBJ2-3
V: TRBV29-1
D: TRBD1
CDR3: CSVRTGTTDTQYF
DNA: TGCAGCGTGCGGACAGGGACGACAGATACGCAGTATTTT

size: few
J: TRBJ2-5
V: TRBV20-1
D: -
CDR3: CSAREAETQYF
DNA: TGCAGTGCTAGAGAAGCAGAGACCCAGTACTTC

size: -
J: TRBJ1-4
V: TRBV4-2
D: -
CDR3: CASSQGLSNEKLFF
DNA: TGTGCCAGCAGCCAAGGACTGAGTAATGAAAAACTGTTTTTT